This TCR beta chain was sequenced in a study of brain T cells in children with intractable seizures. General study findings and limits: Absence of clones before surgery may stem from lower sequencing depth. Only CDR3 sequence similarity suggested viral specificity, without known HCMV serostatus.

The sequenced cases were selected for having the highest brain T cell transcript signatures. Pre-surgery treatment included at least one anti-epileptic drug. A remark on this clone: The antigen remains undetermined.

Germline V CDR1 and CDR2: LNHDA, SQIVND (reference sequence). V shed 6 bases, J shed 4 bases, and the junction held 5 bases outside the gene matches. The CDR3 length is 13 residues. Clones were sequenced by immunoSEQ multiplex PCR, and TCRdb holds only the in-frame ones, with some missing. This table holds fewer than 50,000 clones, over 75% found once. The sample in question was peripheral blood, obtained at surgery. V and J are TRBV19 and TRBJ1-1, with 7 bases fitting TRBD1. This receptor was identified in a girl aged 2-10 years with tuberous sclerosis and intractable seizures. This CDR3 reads CASSRGGRTEAFF. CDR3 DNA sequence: TGTGCCAGTAGCAGGGGGGGGCGCACTGAAGCTTTCTTT.